Below, one TCR beta chain is given with its context. This sample stems from a study of technical replicates of blood from a few donors. This CDR3 contains 15 residues. V was clipped by 3 bases and J by 2 bases, with 10 bases between them. Per the germline V gene, CDR1 is MNHNS and CDR2 is SASEGT. Sequenced by immunoSEQ multiplex PCR; TCRdb stores in-frame clones only, minus some. The repertoire holds more than 75,000 clones, with roughly 93% as singletons. The J gene is TRBJ2-2, the V gene TRBV6-1, with D unclear. The sequenced sample was T cells isolated from PBMCs. This clonotype originated in a human donor in good health. The CDR3 is CASSEITFNTGELFF. In DNA form, the CDR3 reads TGTGCCAGCAGTGAGATCACATTTAACACCGGGGAGCTGTTTTTT.